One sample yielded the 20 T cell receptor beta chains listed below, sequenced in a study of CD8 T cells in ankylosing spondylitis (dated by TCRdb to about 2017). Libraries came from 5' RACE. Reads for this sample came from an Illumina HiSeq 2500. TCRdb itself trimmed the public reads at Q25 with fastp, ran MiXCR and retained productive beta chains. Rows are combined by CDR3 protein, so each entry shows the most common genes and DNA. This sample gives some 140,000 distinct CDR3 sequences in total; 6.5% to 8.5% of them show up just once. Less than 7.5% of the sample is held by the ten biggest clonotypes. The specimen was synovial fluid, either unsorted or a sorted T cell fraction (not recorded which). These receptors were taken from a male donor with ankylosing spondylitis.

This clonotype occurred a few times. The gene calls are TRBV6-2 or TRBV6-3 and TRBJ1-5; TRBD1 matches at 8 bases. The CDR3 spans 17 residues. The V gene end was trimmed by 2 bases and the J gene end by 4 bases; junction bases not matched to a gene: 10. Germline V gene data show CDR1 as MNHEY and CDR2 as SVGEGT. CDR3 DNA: TGTGCCAGCAGTTACCCGGGACAGGTCCTGAGGAATCAGCCCCAGCATTTT. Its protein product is CASSYPGQVLRNQPQHF.

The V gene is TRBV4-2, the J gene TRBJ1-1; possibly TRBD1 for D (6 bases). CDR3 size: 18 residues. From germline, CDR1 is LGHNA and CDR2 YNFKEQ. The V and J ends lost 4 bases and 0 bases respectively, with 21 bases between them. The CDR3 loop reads CASSPRLPGQRMNTEAFF. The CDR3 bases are TGTGCCAGCAGCCCCAGATTGCCCGGACAGAGGATGAACACTGAAGCTTTCTTT.

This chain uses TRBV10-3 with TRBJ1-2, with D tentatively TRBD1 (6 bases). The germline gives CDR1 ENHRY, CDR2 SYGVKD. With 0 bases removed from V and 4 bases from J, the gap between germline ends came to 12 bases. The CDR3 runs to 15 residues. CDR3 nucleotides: TGTGCCATCAGTGAGTCGGGGGGGCTGAGCTATGGCTACACCTTC. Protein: CAISESGGLSYGYTF.

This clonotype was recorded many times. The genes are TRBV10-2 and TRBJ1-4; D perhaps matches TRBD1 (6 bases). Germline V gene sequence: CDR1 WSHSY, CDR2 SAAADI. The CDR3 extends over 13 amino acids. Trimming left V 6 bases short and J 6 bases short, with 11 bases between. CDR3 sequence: CASRAGADEKLFF. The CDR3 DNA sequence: TGCGCCAGCAGGGCGGGGGCGGATGAAAAACTGTTTTTT.

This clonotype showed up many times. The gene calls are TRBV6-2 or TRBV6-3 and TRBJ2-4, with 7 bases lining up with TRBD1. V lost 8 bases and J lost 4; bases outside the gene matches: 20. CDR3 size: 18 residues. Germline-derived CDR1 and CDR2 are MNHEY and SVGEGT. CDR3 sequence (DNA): TGTGCCAGCTGCCGAGCCGGGACAGCTGGGACCCTTAAAAACATTCAGTACTTC. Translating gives CASCRAGTAGTLKNIQYF.

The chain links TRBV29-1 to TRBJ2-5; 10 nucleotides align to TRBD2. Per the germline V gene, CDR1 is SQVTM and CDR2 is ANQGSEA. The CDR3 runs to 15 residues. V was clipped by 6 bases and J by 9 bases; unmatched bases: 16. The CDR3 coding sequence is TGCAGCGTAAAGGTGGCTAGCGGGAGTCAAGGGGCCCAGTACTTC. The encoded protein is CSVKVASGSQGAQYF.

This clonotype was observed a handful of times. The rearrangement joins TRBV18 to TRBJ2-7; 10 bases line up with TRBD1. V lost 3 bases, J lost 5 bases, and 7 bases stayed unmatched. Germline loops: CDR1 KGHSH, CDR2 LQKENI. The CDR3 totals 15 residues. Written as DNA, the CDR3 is TGTGCCAGCTCACCCAGACAGGGGGCGCGGAACGAGCAGTACTTC. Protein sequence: CASSPRQGARNEQYF.

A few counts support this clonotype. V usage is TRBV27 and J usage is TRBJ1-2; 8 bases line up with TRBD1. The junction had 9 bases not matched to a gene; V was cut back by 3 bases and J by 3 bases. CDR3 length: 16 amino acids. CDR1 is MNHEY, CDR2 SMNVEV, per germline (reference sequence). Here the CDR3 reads CASSFPPDRVHYGYTF. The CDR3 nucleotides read TGTGCCAGCAGTTTCCCCCCGGACAGGGTTCACTATGGCTACACCTTC.

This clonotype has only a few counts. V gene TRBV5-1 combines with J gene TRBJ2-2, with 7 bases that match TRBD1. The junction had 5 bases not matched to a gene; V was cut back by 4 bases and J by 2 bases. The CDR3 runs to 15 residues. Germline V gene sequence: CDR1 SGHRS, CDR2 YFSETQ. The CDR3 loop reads CASSNRGLNTGELFF. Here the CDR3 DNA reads TGCGCCAGCAGCAACAGGGGCCTCAACACCGGGGAGCTGTTTTTT.

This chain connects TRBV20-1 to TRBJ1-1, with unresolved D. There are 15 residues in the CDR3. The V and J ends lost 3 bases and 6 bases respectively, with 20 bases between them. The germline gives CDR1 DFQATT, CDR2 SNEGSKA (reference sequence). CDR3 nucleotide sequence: TGCAGTGCTAGGGCGATATTATATGATAGCGCTGAAGCTTTCTTT. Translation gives CSARAILYDSAEAFF.

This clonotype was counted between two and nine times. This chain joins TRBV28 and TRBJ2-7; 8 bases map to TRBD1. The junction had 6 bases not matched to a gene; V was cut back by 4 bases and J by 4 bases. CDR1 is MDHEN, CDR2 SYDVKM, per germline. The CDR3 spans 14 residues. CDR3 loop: CASSSTDREYEQYF. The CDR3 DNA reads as TGTGCCAGCAGTTCCACGGACAGGGAATACGAGCAGTACTTC.

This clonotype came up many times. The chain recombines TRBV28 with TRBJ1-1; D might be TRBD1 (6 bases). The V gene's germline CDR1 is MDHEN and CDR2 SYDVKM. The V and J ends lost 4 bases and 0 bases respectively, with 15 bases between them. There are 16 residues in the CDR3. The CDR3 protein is CASSYPGATLNTEAFF. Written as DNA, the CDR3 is TGTGCCAGCAGTTATCCAGGGGCGACCTTGAACACTGAAGCTTTCTTT. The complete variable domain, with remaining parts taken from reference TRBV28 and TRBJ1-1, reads DVKVTQSSRYLVKRTGEKVFLECVQDMDHENMFWYRQDPGLGLRLIYFSYDVKMKEKGDIPEGYSVSREKKERFSLILESASTNQTSMYLCASSYPGATLNTEAFFGQGTRLTVV.

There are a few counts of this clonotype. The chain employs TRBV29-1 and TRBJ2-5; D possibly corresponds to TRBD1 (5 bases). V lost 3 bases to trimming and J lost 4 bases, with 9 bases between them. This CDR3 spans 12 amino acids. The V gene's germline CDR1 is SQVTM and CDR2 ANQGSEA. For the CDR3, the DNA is TGCAGCGTTGAGAAAGGGGCAGAGACCCAGTACTTC. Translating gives CSVEKGAETQYF.

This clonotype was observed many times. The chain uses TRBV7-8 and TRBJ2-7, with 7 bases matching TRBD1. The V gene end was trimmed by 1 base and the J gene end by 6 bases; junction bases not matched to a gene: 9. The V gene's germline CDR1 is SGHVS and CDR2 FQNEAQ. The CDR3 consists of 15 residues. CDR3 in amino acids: CASSLDRGTVGEQYF. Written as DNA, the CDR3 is TGTGCCAGCAGCTTAGACAGGGGAACGGTGGGCGAGCAGTACTTC. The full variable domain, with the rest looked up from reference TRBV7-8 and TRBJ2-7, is GAGVSQSPRYKVAKRGQDVALRCDPISGHVSLFWYQQALGQGPEFLTYFQNEAQLDKSGLPSDRFFAERPEGSVSTLKIQRTQQEDSAVYLCASSLDRGTVGEQYFGPGTRLTVT.

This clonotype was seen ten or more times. CDR3 sequence reads: CASSPGGGNYGYTF. The CDR3 DNA sequence: TGTGCCAGCAGCCCAGGGGGGGGTAACTATGGCTACACCTTC. The chain uses TRBV7-3 and TRBJ1-2, with 7 bases fitting TRBD1. CDR3 length: 14 amino acids. The germline V gene encodes CDR1 SGHTA and CDR2 FQGTGA. The junction had 4 bases not matched to a gene; V was cut back by 5 bases and J by 1 base.

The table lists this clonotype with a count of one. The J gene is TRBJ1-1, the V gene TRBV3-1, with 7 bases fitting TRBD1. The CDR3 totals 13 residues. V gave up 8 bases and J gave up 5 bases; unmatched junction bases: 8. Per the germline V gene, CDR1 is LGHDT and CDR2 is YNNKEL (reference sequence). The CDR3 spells CASGIDRETEAFF. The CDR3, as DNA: TGTGCCAGCGGGATCGACAGGGAGACTGAAGCTTTCTTT.

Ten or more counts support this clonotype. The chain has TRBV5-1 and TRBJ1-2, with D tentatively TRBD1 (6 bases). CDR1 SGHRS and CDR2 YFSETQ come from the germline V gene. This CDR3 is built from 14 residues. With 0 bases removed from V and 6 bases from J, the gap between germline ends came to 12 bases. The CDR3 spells CASSLDRVTDGYTF. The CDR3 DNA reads TGCGCCAGCAGCTTGGACAGGGTAACGGATGGCTACACCTTC.

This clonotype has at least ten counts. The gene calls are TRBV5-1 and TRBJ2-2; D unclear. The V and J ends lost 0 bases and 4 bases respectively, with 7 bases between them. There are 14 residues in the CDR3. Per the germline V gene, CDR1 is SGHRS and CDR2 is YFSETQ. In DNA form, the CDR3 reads TGCGCCAGCAGCTTGGACACCACCACCGGGGAGCTGTTTTTT. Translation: CASSLDTTTGELFF.

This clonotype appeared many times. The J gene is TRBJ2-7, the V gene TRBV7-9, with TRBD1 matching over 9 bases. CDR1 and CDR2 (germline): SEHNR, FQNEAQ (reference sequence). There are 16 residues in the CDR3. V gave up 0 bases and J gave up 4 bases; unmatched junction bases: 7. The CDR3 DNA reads TGTGCCAGCAGCTTAGCCGCCGGGACAGGGTCTTACGAGCAGTACTTC. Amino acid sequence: CASSLAAGTGSYEQYF.

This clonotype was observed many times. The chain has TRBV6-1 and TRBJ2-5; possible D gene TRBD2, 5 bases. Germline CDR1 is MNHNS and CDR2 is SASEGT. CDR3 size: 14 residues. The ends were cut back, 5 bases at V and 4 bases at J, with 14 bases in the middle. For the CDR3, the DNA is TGTGCCAGCAGTCAAGGGAATAGCGCAGAGACCCAGTACTTC. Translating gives CASSQGNSAETQYF.